Below are 23 T cell receptor beta chains sequenced from a single sample in a study of T cells in Graves' hyperthyroidism and ophthalmopathy. Researchers took RNA transcripts and amplified the TCR beta CDR3 regions from them. The study used the HTBI primer set for a first-round RT-PCR of the TCR CDR3. One entry per CDR3 protein results from TCRdb running MiXCR on the multiplex PCR reads. This table has roughly 500,000 distinct CDR3 sequences, 40% to 55% appearing once. Sequencing used peripheral blood or thyroid tissue (not recorded which). The receptor source for this set is an adult woman with Graves' disease, either hyperthyroidism or ophthalmopathy (not recorded which).

This clonotype was seen many times. CDR3 coding DNA: TGCGCCAGCAGCTTGGATGCGAGGAACACCGGGGAGCTGTTTTTT. This encodes CASSLDARNTGELFF. The rearrangement links TRBV5-1 to TRBJ2-2; D ambiguous. CDR1 and CDR2 (germline): SGHRS, YFSETQ. Deletions cut 0 bases from V and 1 base from J, with 7 bases between. The CDR3 runs to 15 residues. Combining the CDR3 with reference TRBV5-1 and TRBJ2-2 gives the whole variable domain KAGVTQTPRYLIKTRGQQVTLSCSPISGHRSVSWYQQTPGQGLQFLFEYFSETQRNKGNFPGRFSGRQFSNSRSEMNVSTLELGDSALYLCASSLDARNTGELFFGEGSRLTVL.

For the CDR3, the DNA is TGCGCCAGCAGCCAAGATCAGTGGGATAGCGGGAGGGTATCAGAGACCCAGTACTTC. Its translation: CASSQDQWDSGRVSETQYF. V usage is TRBV4-1 and J usage is TRBJ2-5, with 11 bases matching TRBD2. CDR3 length: 19 amino acids. Per the germline V gene, CDR1 is MGHRA and CDR2 is YSYEKL. The V and J ends lost 0 bases and 4 bases, in that order; junction bases with no gene match: 13.

This clonotype was seen more than once but under ten times. The chain's CDR3 is CATSRITGLNQPQHF. CDR3 nucleotides: TGTGCCACCAGCAGAATCACAGGGCTGAATCAGCCCCAGCATTTT. The chain uses TRBV15 and TRBJ1-5; a weak D match, TRBD1 (6 bases). There are 15 residues in the CDR3. Looked up from germline, CDR1 is LNHNV and CDR2 is YYDKDF (reference sequence). Trimming left V 2 bases short and J 4 bases short, with 12 bases between. Full variable domain (missing parts from reference TRBV15 and TRBJ1-5): DAMVIQNPRYQVTQFGKPVTLSCSQTLNHNVMYWYQQKSSQAPKLLFHYYDKDFNNEADTPDNFQSRRPNTSFCFLDIRSPGLGDTAMYLCATSRITGLNQPQHFGDGTRLSIL.

Regarding this clonotype: Given a much more abundant clone one base away, this may be a read error. The chain joins TRBV2 to TRBJ2-2; a possible D gene is TRBD2 (5 bases). Germline V gene sequence: CDR1 SNHLY, CDR2 FYNNEI. The CDR3 spans 13 residues. CDR3 protein: CASRSYPAGEPFF. CDR3 coding DNA: TGTGCCAGCAGATCTTACCCGGCCGGGGAGCCGTTTTTT. The full variable domain, with the rest looked up from reference TRBV2 and TRBJ2-2, is EPEVTQTPSHQVTQMGQEVILRCVPISNHLYFYWYRQILGQKVEFLVSFYNNEISEKSEIFDDQFSVERPDGSNFTLKIRSTKLEDSAMYFCASRSYPAGEPFFGEGSRLTVL.

The genes are TRBV6-5 and TRBJ1-2; tentative D call: TRBD1 (5 bases). The V end lost 0 bases, the J end lost 6 bases, and 11 bases lay between the germline ends. The germline gives CDR1 MNHEY, CDR2 SVGAGI. CDR3 length: 14 residues. The CDR3 region is CASSYSLGDNGYTF. The CDR3 region has the DNA TGTGCCAGCAGTTACTCCCTAGGGGATAATGGCTACACCTTC.

The chain links TRBV15 to TRBJ2-5, with D uncertain. V lost 0 bases and J 5 bases, leaving 16 bases between the germline ends. CDR1 LNHNV and CDR2 YYDKDF come from the germline V gene (reference sequence). This CDR3 is 16 amino acids long. CDR3 sequence: CATSRDLGSRGETQYF. CDR3 bases: TGTGCCACCAGCAGAGATCTCGGTAGTAGAGGTGAGACCCAGTACTTC.

This clonotype was counted many times. The CDR3 sequence: CSVVGRDRTYEQYF. In DNA, the CDR3 is TGCAGCGTCGTTGGGAGGGACCGGACCTACGAGCAGTACTTC. This chain connects TRBV29-1 to TRBJ2-7; 7 bases are shared with TRBD2. With 6 bases clipped from V and 2 bases from J, the junction kept 10 bases outside the gene matches. The CDR3 consists of 14 residues. Germline assignment: CDR1 SQVTM and CDR2 ANQGSEA.

The chain combines TRBV27 with TRBJ2-7, with 7 bases identical to TRBD2. This CDR3 is 16 amino acids long. With 5 bases clipped from V and 2 bases from J, the junction kept 12 bases outside the gene matches. Germline V gives CDR1 MNHEY, CDR2 SMNVEV (reference sequence). This CDR3 is CASSPAVAGLAYEQYF. For the CDR3, the DNA is TGTGCCAGCAGTCCCGCCGTAGCGGGCCTTGCCTACGAGCAGTACTTC.

Comment on this clonotype: The junction departs from the called germline gene at one end, perhaps through a read error. The chain uses TRBV24-1 and TRBJ2-7; D is unresolved. The germline V gene has CDR1 KGHDR and CDR2 SFDVKD. This CDR3 region has 14 residues. This chain's CDR3 is CASSLFGGSYEQYF. DNA of the CDR3: TGTGCCAGCAGTTTATTTGGCGGATCCTACGAGCAGTACTTC.

The chain uses TRBV7-2 and TRBJ2-5; possibly TRBD1 for D (6 bases). The CDR3 totals 16 residues. The germline V and J ends were trimmed by 4 bases and 3 bases, with 18 bases remaining between them. CDR1 is SGHTA and CDR2 is FQGNSA in the germline V gene. In nucleotides, the CDR3 is TGTGCCAGCAGCTCCGAAGACGGGGCAGGGGAAGAGACCCAGTACTTC. Amino acid sequence: CASSSEDGAGEETQYF. The whole variable domain, filled in from reference TRBV7-2 and TRBJ2-5, reads GAGVSQSPSNKVTEKGKDVELRCDPISGHTALYWYRQSLGQGLEFLIYFQGNSAPDKSGLPSDRFSAERTGGSVSTLTIQRTQQEDSAVYLCASSSEDGAGEETQYFGPGTRLLVL.

As concerns this clonotype: Compared with germline, one end of the junction differs, possibly owing to a read error. The rearrangement joins TRBV6-1 to TRBJ2-7; D gene unclear. The CDR3 length is 13 residues. CDR1 is MNHNS and CDR2 is SASEGT in the germline V gene. CDR3 amino acids: CASSEVSHDEQCF. CDR3 coding DNA: TGTGCCAGCAGCGAGGTGTCACACGACGAGCAGTGCTTC.

This sequence joins TRBV29-1 and TRBJ1-1; D is possibly TRBD1 (6 bases). Trimming pared 7 bases from V and 5 bases from J, leaving 14 bases between. Per germline, CDR1 SQVTM and CDR2 ANQGSEA. The CDR3 loop spans 12 amino acids. Written as DNA, the CDR3 is TGCAGCGGACGGAAAGGGGGGACTGAAGCTTTCTTT. This sequence encodes CSGRKGGTEAFF.

This clonotype has a count of ten or more. V is TRBV19 and J is TRBJ2-7; 7 bases line up with TRBD2. Germline V CDR1 and CDR2: LNHDA, SQIVND (reference sequence). The J segment lost 1 base and the V segment lost 6 bases, leaving 6 bases of the junction unmatched. CDR3 length: 14 residues. The chain's CDR3 is CASSLAEGSYEQYF. CDR3 nucleotide sequence: TGTGCCAGTAGCCTAGCGGAGGGATCCTACGAGCAGTACTTC. Full variable domain (outside the CDR3, taken from reference TRBV19 and TRBJ2-7): DGGITQSPKYLFRKEGQNVTLSCEQNLNHDAMYWYRQDPGQGLRLIYYSQIVNDFQKGDIAEGYSVSREKKESFPLTVTSAQKNPTAFYLCASSLAEGSYEQYFGPGTRLTVT.

The chain has TRBV20-1 and TRBJ2-5, with 7 bases matching TRBD2. Germline V gene sequence: CDR1 DFQATT, CDR2 SNEGSKA (reference sequence). V gave up 1 base and J gave up 7 bases; unmatched junction bases: 6. There are 13 residues in the CDR3. The chain's CDR3 is CSARGLAFGTQYF. The CDR3 DNA sequence: TGCAGTGCTAGAGGACTAGCTTTTGGGACCCAGTACTTC.

This clonotype showed up many times. The chain is built from TRBV15 and TRBJ2-5; no clear D gene. V lost 3 bases to trimming and J lost 5 bases, with 7 bases between them. Germline V gene sequence: CDR1 LNHNV, CDR2 YYDKDF (reference sequence). The CDR3 extends over 12 amino acids. CDR3 loop: CATSSTWETQYF. CDR3 DNA sequence: TGTGCCACCAGCAGCACCTGGGAGACCCAGTACTTC.

There are many counts of this clonotype. This sequence joins TRBV6-6 and TRBJ1-5; a possible D gene is TRBD1 (5 bases). The germline gives CDR1 MNHNY, CDR2 SVGAGI (reference sequence). The CDR3 contains 15 residues. V gave up 8 bases and J gave up 6 bases, with 20 bases separating them. The CDR3 is CASFKGEGPGQPQHF. The CDR3 bases are TGTGCCAGCTTTAAAGGGGAGGGGCCCGGTCAGCCCCAGCATTTT.

This clonotype was picked up many times. The chain links TRBV20-1 to TRBJ1-5; 7 bases align to TRBD1. CDR1 DFQATT and CDR2 SNEGSKA come from the germline V gene (reference sequence). This CDR3 has 12 residues. Trimming cost V 6 bases and J 6 bases; bases outside gene matches: 5. CDR3 sequence (DNA): TGCAGTGCCGGAGGGGGCGGTCAGCCCCAGCATTTT. This codes for CSAGGGGQPQHF.

This clonotype was counted many times. The chain is built from TRBV13 and TRBJ2-7; tentative D call: TRBD1 (5 bases). Germline V gene data show CDR1 as PRHDT and CDR2 as FYEKMQ (reference sequence). The CDR3 runs 13 residues. V lost 3 bases to trimming and J lost 6 bases, with 12 bases between them. The CDR3: CASSFPTGREQYF. CDR3 in DNA: TGTGCCAGCAGCTTTCCTACAGGTCGCGAGCAGTACTTC.

Many counts were recorded for this clonotype. The rearrangement joins TRBV6-5 to TRBJ1-1; D remains ambiguous. The CDR3 extends over 14 amino acids. Germline CDR1 reads MNHEY; CDR2 reads SVGAGI. The germline V and J ends were trimmed by 2 bases and 3 bases, with 10 bases remaining between them. CDR3: CASSYPGAYTEAFF. The CDR3 DNA is TGTGCCAGCAGTTACCCAGGCGCCTACACTGAAGCTTTCTTT.

CDR3 region: CSVDPAGVETQYF. The CDR3 DNA is TGCAGCGTTGATCCAGCGGGGGTGGAGACCCAGTACTTC. The chain has TRBV29-1 and TRBJ2-5, with 8 bases lining up with TRBD2. Germline values: CDR1 SQVTM, CDR2 ANQGSEA. The CDR3 runs 13 residues. J was trimmed by 5 bases and V by 3 bases; bases with no gene match: 5.

This clonotype came up many times. The rearrangement uses TRBV6-5 and TRBJ1-6; possibly TRBD1 for D (6 bases). Deletions cut 0 bases from V and 4 bases from J, with 7 bases between. This CDR3 spans 15 amino acids. Germline CDR1 reads MNHEY; CDR2 reads SVGAGI. The CDR3 region is CASSYSGQYNSPLHF. CDR3 coding DNA: TGTGCCAGCAGTTACTCGGGACAATATAATTCACCCCTCCACTTT.

V and J are TRBV15 and TRBJ2-7; tentatively, D is TRBD2 (5 bases). Germline CDR1 LNHNV, CDR2 YYDKDF (reference sequence). The CDR3 covers 14 residues. V was shortened by 3 bases and J by 2 bases, with 11 bases between the two germline ends. The CDR3 DNA reads TGTGCCACCAGCAGGACCGGGATGACCTACGAGCAGTACTTC. Its protein is CATSRTGMTYEQYF.

This clonotype appeared many times. The CDR3: CASSRSSKESYEQYF. As DNA, the CDR3 is TGCGCCAGCAGCCGATCTTCCAAAGAATCCTACGAGCAGTACTTC. The J gene is TRBJ2-7, the V gene TRBV4-1; no clear D. Germline values: CDR1 MGHRA, CDR2 YSYEKL. CDR3 length: 15 residues. Trimming left V 4 bases short and J 1 base short, with 14 bases between.